The rows below give T cell receptor beta chains drawn from one sample of a study of T cells in narcolepsy. TCRdb keeps only in-frame clones here, not all; method: immunoSEQ multiplex PCR. This table holds about 27,000 clones, 60% to 85% found once. The specimen sequenced was memory (CD45RA-) CD4+ T cells from blood. Source of these receptors: a human donor in good health. CDR3s include the opening cysteine and the closing phenylalanine or tryptophan. D genes are given only for firm matches. Part of the rows lack a size; the others show once, few, many or a class for expanded clones.

>NA|NA|TRBV6-1|TRBJ1-1
TGTGCCAGCAGTTTAGGGGCGAACACTGAAGCTTTCTTT
CASSLGANTEAFF
>once|TRBD2|TRBV18|TRBJ2-3
TGTGCCAGCTCACCAAACAAATTGCGGACTAGCGGGGAGACAGATACGCAGTATTTT
CASSPNKLRTSGETDTQYF
>few|TRBD1|TRBV7-9|TRBJ1-5
TGCGCCAGCAGCCAAGATTCCGCACAGGGGGCCTATCAGCCCCAGCATTTT
CASSQDSAQGAYQPQHF
>NA|NA|TRBV6-5|TRBJ1-4
TGTGCCAGCAGCTTCAACCCGGGGGCAAGTGAAAAACTGTTTTTT
CASSFNPGASEKLFF
>NA|TRBD2|TRBV4-1|TRBJ2-3
TGCGCCAGCAGCCAATATCCTCCGCCTGGTGGGCTAGCGGGAGTCGGGGGTACGCAGTATTTT
CASSQYPPPGGLAGVGGTQYF
>NA|NA|TRBV6-5|TRBJ2-7
TGTGCCAGCAGCCTTAGGGGGACGAACTACGAGCAGTACTTC
CASSLRGTNYEQYF
>NA|TRBD2|TRBV5-6|TRBJ2-7
TGTGCCAGCACCAACTGGGGACTAGCGGGACCCTACGAGCAGTACTTC
CASTNWGLAGPYEQYF
>once|NA|TRBV7-9|TRBJ2-1
TGTGCCAGCAGCTTAGTGCGGGGACCGGACAATGAGCAGTTCTTC
CASSLVRGPDNEQFF
>NA|NA|TRBV10-3|TRBJ2-7
TGTGCCATCAGCGTCGGGGGACCGGGGGACGAGCAGTACTTC
CAISVGGPGDEQYF
>NA|NA|TRBV28|TRBJ2-3
TGTGCCAGCAGTTTAAGGGGACCACTCGCGGGTACGCAGTATTTT
CASSLRGPLAGTQYF
>few|TRBD1|TRBV28|TRBJ2-2
TGTGCCAGCAGCCGGGGACAGGGAGGGAAGACCGGGGAGCTGTTTTTT
CASSRGQGGKTGELFF
>NA|NA|TRBV4-1|TRBJ1-1
TGCGCCAGCAGCCACTTTCGACGGGGATCTGAAGCTTTCTTT
CASSHFRRGSEAFF
>NA|NA|TRBV7-2|TRBJ1-3
TGTGCCAGCAGCTTAGGGGCACCCCGCCACACCATATATTTT
CASSLGAPRHTIYF
>NA|NA|TRBV18|TRBJ2-3
TGTGCCAGCTCACCACAGACTAGCACAGATACGCAGTATTTT
CASSPQTSTDTQYF
>NA|NA|TRBV6-5|TRBJ2-1
TGTGCCAGCAAAAGGGGGACGGGTGAGCAGTTCTTC
CASKRGTGEQFF
>NA|TRBD1|TRBV25-1|TRBJ1-5
TGTGCCAGCAGAGGGACAGGGGGTGAGAAGCCCCAGCATTTT
CASRGTGGEKPQHF
>NA|TRBD1|TRBV5-1|TRBJ2-5
TGCGCCAGCAGCCCGACCGGGACAGGGGGCTCGGGGCAGTACTTC
CASSPTGTGGSGQYF
>NA|NA|TRBV18|TRBJ2-1
TGTGCCAGCTCACCAATACAGGGATACAATGAGCAGTTCTTC
CASSPIQGYNEQFF
>once|TRBD1|TRBV6-5|TRBJ1-3
TGTGCCAGCAGTTATTGGGACAGGGGTGGAAACACCATATATTTT
CASSYWDRGGNTIYF
>NA|NA|TRBV7-8|TRBJ1-1
TGTGCCAGCAGCCCGGGACATCCGAACACTGAAGCTTTCTTT
CASSPGHPNTEAFF
>NA|NA|TRBV14|TRBJ2-3
TGTGCCAGCAGCCAAGAGGGCTGGGCTAGCACAGATACGCAGTATTTT
CASSQEGWASTDTQYF
>NA|TRBD1|TRBV4-1|TRBJ2-6
TGCGCCAGCAGCTTGGGACAGAACAACGTCCTGACTTTC
CASSLGQNNVLTF
>NA|NA|TRBV29-1|TRBJ2-1
TGCAGCGCTGGGGGGACTTACAATGAGCAGTTCTTC
CSAGGTYNEQFF
>NA|TRBD2|TRBV2|TRBJ2-3
TGTGCCAGCAGGGCACATGCGGGAGTGGGCCCAGATACGCAGTATTTT
CASRAHAGVGPDTQYF
>NA|NA|TRBV5-5|TRBJ1-2
TGTGCCAGCAGCTTGGAGTGGGATAGCTATGGCTACACCTTC
CASSLEWDSYGYTF
>NA|NA|TRBV28|TRBJ1-2
TGTGCCAGCAGTTTTGTACAGGCTCGTGGCTACACCTTC
CASSFVQARGYTF